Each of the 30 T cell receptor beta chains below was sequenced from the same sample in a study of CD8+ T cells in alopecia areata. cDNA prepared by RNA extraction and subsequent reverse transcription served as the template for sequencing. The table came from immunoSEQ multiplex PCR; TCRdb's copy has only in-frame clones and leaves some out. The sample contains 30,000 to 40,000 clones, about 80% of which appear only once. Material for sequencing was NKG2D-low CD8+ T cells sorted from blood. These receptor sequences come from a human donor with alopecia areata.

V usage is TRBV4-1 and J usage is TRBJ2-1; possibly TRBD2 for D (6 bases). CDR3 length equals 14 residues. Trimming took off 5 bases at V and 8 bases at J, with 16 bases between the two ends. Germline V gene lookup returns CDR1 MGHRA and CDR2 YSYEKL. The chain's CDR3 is CASSDGTLRDEQFF. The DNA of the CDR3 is TGCGCCAGCAGCGACGGGACTCTTCGGGATGAGCAGTTCTTC.

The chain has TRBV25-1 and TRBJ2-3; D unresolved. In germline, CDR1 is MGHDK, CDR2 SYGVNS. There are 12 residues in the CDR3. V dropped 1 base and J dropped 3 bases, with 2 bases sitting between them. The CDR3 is CASSEFTDTQYF. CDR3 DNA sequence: TGTGCCAGCAGTGAATTTACAGATACGCAGTATTTT.

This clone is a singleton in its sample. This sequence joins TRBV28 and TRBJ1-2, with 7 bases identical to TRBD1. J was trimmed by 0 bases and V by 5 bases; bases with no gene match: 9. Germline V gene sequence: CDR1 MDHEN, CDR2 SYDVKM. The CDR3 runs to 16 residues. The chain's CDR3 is CASSTYRGPANYGYTF. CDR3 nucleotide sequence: TGTGCCAGCAGTACTTACAGGGGTCCCGCTAACTATGGCTACACCTTC.

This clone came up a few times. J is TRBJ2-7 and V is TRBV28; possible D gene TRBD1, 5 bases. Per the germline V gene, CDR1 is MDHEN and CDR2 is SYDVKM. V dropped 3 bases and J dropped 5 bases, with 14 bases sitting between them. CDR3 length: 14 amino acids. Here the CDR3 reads CASSFRAWGNEQYF. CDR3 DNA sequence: TGTGCCAGCAGTTTTAGGGCCTGGGGCAACGAGCAGTACTTC.

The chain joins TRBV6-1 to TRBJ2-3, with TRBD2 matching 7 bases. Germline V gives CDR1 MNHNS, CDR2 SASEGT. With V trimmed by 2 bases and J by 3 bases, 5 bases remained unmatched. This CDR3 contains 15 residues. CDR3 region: CASSELGGRTDTQYF. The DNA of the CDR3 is TGTGCCAGCAGTGAATTGGGCGGGAGAACAGATACGCAGTATTTT.

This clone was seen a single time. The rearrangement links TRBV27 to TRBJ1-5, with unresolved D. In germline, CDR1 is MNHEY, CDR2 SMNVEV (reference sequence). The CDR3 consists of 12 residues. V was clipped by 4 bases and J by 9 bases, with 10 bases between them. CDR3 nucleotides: TGTGCCAGCAGTTACCGGGAGGGGCCCCAGCATTTT. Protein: CASSYREGPQHF.

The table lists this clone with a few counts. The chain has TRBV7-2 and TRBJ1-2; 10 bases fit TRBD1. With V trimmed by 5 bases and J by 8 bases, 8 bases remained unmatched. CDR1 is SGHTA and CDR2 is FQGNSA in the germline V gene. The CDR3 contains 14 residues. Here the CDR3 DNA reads TGTGCCAGCAGCACCGGGACAGGGGTTCAGGGCTACACCTTC. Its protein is CASSTGTGVQGYTF.

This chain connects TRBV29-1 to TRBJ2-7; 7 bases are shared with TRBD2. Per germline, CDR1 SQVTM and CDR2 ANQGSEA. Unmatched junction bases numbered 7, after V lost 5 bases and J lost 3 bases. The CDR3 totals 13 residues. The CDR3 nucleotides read TGCAGCGTTCTCGCTAGCGGCTACTACGAGCAGTACTTC. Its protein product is CSVLASGYYEQYF.

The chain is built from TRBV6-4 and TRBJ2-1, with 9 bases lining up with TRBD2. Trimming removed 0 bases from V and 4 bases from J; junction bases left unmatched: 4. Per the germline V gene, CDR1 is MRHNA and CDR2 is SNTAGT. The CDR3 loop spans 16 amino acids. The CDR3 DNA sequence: TGTGCCAGCAGTGACTCGCAACTAGCGGGTTACAATGAGCAGTTCTTC. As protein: CASSDSQLAGYNEQFF.

This chain's CDR3 is CASSLGGPSYGYTF. The CDR3 DNA reads as TGTGCCAGCAGCTTAGGGGGACCGAGCTATGGCTACACCTTC. The chain employs TRBV11-2 and TRBJ1-2; D is perhaps TRBD1 (5 bases). The CDR3 runs 14 residues. The ends were cut back, 1 base at V and 4 bases at J, with 10 bases in the middle. CDR1 and CDR2 from the germline V gene are SGHAT and FQNNGV.

The CDR3 sequence: CASSPTGNTEAFF. The CDR3 nucleotides read TGTGCCAGCAGCCCGACAGGGAACACTGAAGCTTTCTTT. The V call is TRBV4-2, the J call TRBJ1-1, with TRBD1 as a possible D gene (6 bases). Germline CDR1 and CDR2: LGHNA and YNFKEQ. The CDR3 contains 13 residues. Trimming removed 4 bases from V and 1 base from J, with 7 bases in between.

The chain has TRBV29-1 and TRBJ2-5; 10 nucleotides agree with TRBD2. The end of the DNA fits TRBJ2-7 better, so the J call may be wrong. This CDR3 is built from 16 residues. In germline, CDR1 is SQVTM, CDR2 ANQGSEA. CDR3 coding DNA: TGCAGCGTTGAAGAGGGGGCTAGCGGGAGCTCCTACGAGCAGTACTTC. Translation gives CSVEEGASGSSYEQYF.

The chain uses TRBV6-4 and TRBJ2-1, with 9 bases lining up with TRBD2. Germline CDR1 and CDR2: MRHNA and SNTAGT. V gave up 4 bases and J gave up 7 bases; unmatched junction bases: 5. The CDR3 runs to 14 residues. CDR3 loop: CASSGGGASNEQFF. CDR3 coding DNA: TGTGCCAGCAGTGGCGGGGGGGCAAGTAATGAGCAGTTCTTC.

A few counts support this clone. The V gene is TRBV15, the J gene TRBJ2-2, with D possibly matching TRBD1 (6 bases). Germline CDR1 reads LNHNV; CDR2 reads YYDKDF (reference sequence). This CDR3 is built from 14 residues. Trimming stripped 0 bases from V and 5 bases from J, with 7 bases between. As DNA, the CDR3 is TGTGCCACCAGCAGAGAAGACAGGACCGGGGAGCTGTTTTTT. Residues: CATSREDRTGELFF.

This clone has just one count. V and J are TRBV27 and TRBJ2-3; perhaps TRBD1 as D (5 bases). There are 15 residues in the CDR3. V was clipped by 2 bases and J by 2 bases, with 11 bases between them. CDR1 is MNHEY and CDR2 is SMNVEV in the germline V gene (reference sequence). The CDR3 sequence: CASSLGAGNTDTQYF. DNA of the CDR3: TGTGCCAGCAGTTTAGGGGCAGGGAACACAGATACGCAGTATTTT.

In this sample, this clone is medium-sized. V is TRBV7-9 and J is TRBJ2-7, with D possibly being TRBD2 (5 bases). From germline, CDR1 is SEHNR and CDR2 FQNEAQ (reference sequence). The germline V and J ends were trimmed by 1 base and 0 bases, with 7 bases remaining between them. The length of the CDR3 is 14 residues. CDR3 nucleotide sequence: TGTGCCAGCAGCTTAGACGGGATCTCCTACGAGCAGTACTTC. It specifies CASSLDGISYEQYF.

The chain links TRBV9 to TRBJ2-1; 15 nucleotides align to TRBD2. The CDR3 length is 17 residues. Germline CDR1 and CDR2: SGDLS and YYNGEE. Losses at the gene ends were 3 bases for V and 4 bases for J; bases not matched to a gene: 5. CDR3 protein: CASSGGTSGGWYNEQFF. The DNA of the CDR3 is TGTGCCAGCAGCGGAGGGACTAGCGGGGGGTGGTACAATGAGCAGTTCTTC.

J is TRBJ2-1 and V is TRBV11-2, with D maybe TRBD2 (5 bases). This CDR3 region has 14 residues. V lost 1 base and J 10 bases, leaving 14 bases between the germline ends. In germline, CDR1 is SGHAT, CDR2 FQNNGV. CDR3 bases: TGTGCCAGCAGCTTAGGGATTGGACTGTGGGAGCAGTTCTTC. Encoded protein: CASSLGIGLWEQFF.

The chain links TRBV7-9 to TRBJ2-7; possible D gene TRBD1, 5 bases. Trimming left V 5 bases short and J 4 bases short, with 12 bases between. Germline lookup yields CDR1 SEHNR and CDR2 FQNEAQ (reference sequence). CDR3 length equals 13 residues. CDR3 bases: TGTGCCAGCAGCCCCGGGCCAGGGTACGAGCAGTACTTC. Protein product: CASSPGPGYEQYF.

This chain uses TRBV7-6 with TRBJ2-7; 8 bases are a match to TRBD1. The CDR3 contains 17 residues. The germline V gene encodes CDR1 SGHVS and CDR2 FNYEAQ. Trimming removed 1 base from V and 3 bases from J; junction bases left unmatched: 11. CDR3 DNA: TGTGCCAGCAGCTTAGATCCCTTGGGCAGGGGGCTCTACGAGCAGTACTTC. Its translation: CASSLDPLGRGLYEQYF.

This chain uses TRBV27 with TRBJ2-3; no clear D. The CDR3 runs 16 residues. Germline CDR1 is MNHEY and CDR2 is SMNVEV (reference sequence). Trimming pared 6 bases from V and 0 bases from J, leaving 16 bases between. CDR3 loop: CASRTRVSASTDTQYF. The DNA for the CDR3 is TGTGCCAGCAGGACCCGGGTCTCGGCGAGCACAGATACGCAGTATTTT.

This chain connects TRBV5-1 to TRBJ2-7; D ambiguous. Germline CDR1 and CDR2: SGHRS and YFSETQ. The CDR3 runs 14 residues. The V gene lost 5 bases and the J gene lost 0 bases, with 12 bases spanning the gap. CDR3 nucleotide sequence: TGCGCCAGCAGTCCAGGTCATAGCTCCTACGAGCAGTACTTC. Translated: CASSPGHSSYEQYF.

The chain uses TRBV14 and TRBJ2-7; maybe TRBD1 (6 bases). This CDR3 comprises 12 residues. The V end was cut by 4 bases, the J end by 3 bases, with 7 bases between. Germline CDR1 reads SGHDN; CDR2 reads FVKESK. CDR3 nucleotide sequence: TGTGCCAGCAGCCTACAGGGCTACGAGCAGTACTTC. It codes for CASSLQGYEQYF.

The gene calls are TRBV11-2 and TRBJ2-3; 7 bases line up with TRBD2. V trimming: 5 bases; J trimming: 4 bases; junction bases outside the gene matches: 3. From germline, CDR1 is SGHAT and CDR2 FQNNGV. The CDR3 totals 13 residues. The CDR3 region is CASSLTSADTQYF. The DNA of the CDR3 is TGTGCCAGCAGCCTCACTAGCGCAGATACGCAGTATTTT. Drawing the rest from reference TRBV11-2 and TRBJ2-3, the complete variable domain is EAGVAQSPRYKIIEKRQSVAFWCNPISGHATLYWYQQILGQGPKLLIQFQNNGVVDDSQLPKDRFSAERLKGVDSTLKIQPAKLEDSAVYLCASSLTSADTQYFGPGTRLTVL.

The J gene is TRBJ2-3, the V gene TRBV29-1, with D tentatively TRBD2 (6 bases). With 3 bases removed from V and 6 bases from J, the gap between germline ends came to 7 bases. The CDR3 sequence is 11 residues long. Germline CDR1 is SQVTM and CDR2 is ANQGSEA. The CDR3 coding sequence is TGCAGCGTTGAGGCGGGGGATACGCAGTATTTT. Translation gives CSVEAGDTQYF.

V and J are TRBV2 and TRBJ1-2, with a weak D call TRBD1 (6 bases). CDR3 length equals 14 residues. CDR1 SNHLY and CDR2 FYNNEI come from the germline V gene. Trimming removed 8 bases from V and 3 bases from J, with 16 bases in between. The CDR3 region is CASGTDRRDYGYTF. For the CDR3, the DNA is TGTGCCAGCGGTACCGACAGGCGAGACTATGGCTACACCTTC.

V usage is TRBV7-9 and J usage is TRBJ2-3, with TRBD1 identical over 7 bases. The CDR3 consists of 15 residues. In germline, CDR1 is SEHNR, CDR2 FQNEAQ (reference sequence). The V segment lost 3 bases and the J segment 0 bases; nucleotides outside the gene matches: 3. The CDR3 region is CASSLGQLSTDTQYF. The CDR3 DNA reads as TGTGCCAGCAGCTTGGGACAGCTTAGCACAGATACGCAGTATTTT.

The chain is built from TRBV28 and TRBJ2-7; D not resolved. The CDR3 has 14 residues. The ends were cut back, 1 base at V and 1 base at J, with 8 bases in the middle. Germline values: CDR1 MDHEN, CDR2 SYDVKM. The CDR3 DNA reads TGTGCCAGCAGTTTATTAGGCGGTTCCTACGAGCAGTACTTC. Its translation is CASSLLGGSYEQYF.

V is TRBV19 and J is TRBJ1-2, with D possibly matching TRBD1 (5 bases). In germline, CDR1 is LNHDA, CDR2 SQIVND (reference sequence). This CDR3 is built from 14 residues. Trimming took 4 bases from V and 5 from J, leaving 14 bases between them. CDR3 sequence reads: CASSTVGADYGYTF. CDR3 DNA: TGTGCCAGTAGTACCGTAGGGGCGGATTATGGCTACACCTTC.

This chain's CDR3 is CASSGRDTSTEAFF. Written as DNA, the CDR3 is TGCGCCAGCAGCGGCCGGGACACTTCCACTGAAGCTTTCTTT. The chain links TRBV4-3 to TRBJ1-1; possibly TRBD1 for D (6 bases). The germline gives CDR1 LGHNA, CDR2 YSLEER. The CDR3 is made up of 14 amino acids. The V and J ends lost 5 bases and 4 bases respectively, with 14 bases between them.